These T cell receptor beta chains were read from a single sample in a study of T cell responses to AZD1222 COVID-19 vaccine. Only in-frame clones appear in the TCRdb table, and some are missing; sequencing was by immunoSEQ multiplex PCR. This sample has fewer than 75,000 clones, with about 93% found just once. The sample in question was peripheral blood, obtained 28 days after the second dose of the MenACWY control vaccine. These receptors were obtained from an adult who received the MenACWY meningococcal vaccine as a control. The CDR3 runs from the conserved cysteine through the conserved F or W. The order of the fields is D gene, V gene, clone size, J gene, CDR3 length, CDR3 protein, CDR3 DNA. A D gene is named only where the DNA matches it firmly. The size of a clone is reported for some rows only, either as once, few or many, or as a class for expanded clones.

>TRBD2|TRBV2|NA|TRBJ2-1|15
CASSFGGGSYNEQFF
TGTGCCAGCAGCTTCGGCGGGGGCTCCTACAATGAGCAGTTCTTC
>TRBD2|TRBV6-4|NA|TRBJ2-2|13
CASREEVTGELFF
TGTGCCAGCCGGGAGGAGGTCACCGGGGAGCTGTTTTTT
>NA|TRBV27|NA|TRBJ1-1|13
CASRRQIDTEAFF
TGTGCCAGCAGACGACAGATAGACACTGAAGCTTTCTTT
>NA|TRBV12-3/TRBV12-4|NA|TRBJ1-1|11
CASSFSTEAFF
TGTGCCAGCAGTTTTTCCACTGAAGCTTTCTTT
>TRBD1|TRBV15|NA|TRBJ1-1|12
CATSSTFDQGDF
TGTGCCACCAGCAGTACGTTCGATCAGGGGGATTTT
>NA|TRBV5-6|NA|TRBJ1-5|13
CASSFRVLEPQHF
TGTGCCAGCAGCTTTAGGGTTCTGGAGCCCCAGCATTTT
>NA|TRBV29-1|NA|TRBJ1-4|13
CSVDSGAGEKLFF
TGCAGCGTTGATTCAGGGGCCGGTGAAAAACTGTTTTTT
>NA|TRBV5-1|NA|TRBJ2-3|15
CASSLEQGNTDTQYF
TGCGCCAGCAGCTTGGAACAGGGCAACACAGATACGCAGTATTTT
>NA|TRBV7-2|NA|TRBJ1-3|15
CASSLETVSGNTIYF
TGTGCCAGCAGCCTAGAGACAGTATCTGGAAACACCATATATTTT
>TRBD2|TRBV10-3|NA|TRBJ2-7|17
CAISESISGSLSYEQYF
TGTGCCATCAGTGAGTCTATTAGCGGGTCATTATCCTACGAGCAGTACTTC
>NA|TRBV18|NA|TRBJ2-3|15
CASSPAGKGTDTQYF
TGTGCCAGCTCACCAGCGGGAAAGGGGACAGATACGCAGTATTTT
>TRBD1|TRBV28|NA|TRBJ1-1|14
CASSRGGTNTEAFF
TGTGCCAGCAGCAGGGGGGGGACGAACACTGAAGCTTTCTTT
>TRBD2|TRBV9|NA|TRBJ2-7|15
CASSPREGLGLILYF
TGTGCCAGCAGCCCCCGGGAGGGGCTGGGACTTATCCTATACTTC
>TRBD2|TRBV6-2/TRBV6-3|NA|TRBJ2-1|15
CASSHGLAGANRQFF
TGTGCCAGCAGCCACGGACTAGCGGGAGCCAATAGGCAGTTCTTC
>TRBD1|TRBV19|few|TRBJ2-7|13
CASSSQGAGEQYF
TGTGCCAGTAGCTCCCAGGGGGCGGGGGAGCAGTACTTC
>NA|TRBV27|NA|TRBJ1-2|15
CASSPEGGRIDGYTF
TGTGCCAGCAGTCCCGAGGGGGGGCGAATAGACGGCTACACCTTC
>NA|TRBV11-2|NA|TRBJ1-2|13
CASSLGRGIGYTF
TGTGCCAGCAGCTTGGGAAGGGGTATCGGCTACACCTTC
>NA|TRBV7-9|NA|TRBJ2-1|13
CASSLPARNEQFF
TGTGCCAGCAGCTTACCAGCGCGCAATGAGCAGTTCTTC
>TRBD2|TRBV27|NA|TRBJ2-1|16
CASSSGGLAGGNEQFF
TGTGCCAGCAGTTCAGGGGGACTAGCGGGAGGAAATGAGCAGTTCTTC
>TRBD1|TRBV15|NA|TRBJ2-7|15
CATSRDRGQTYEQYF
TGTGCCACCAGCAGAGATCGGGGACAGACCTACGAGCAGTACTTC
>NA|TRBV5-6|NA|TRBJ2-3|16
CASSLAGDFNTDTQYF
TGTGCCAGCAGCTTGGCAGGGGACTTCAACACAGATACGCAGTATTTT
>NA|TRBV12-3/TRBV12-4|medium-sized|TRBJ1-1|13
CASRKTDYTEAFF
TGTGCCAGCAGGAAAACAGATTACACTGAAGCTTTCTTT
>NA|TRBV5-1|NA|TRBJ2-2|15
CASSFGVRGTGELFF
TGCGCCAGCAGCTTTGGGGTGAGGGGCACCGGGGAGCTGTTTTTT
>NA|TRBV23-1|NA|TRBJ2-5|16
CASSQSLTNTQETQYF
TGCGCCAGCAGTCAATCTCTGACAAACACTCAAGAGACCCAGTACTTC
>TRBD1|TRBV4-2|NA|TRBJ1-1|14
CASSQEGDRGEAFF
TGTGCCAGCAGCCAAGAAGGAGACAGGGGTGAAGCTTTCTTT
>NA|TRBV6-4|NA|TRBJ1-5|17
CASSDSLPGGGNQPQHF
TGTGCCAGCAGTGACTCTCTCCCCGGGGGTGGCAATCAGCCCCAGCATTTT
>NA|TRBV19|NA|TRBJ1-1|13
CASSIYGDTEAFF
TGTGCCAGTAGTATTTATGGCGACACTGAAGCTTTCTTT
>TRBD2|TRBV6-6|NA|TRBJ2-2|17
CASSLGLAGGPTGELFF
TGTGCCAGCAGTCTGGGACTAGCGGGAGGGCCAACCGGGGAGCTGTTTTTT
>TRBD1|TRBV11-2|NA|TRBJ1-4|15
CASSTQGASIEKLFF
TGTGCCAGCAGCACACAGGGGGCAAGTATTGAAAAACTGTTTTTT
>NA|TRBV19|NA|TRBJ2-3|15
CASSIAGSGSNTQYF
TGTGCCAGTAGTATAGCGGGATCCGGGTCCAATACGCAGTATTTT
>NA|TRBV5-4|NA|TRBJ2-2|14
CASSYGVAAGELFF
TGTGCCAGCAGCTATGGGGTGGCGGCCGGGGAGCTGTTTTTT
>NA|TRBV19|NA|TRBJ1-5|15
CASSIERQGRQPQHF
TGTGCCAGTAGTATAGAGAGGCAGGGGAGGCAGCCCCAGCATTTT
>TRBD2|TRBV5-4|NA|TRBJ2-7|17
CASSSGGGSGIGFEQYF
TGTGCCAGCAGCTCCGGGGGGGGTAGCGGGATCGGATTCGAGCAGTACTTC
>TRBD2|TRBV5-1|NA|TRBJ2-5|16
CASSLLLAGGGETQYF
TGCGCCAGCAGCTTGTTACTAGCGGGAGGGGGAGAGACCCAGTACTTC